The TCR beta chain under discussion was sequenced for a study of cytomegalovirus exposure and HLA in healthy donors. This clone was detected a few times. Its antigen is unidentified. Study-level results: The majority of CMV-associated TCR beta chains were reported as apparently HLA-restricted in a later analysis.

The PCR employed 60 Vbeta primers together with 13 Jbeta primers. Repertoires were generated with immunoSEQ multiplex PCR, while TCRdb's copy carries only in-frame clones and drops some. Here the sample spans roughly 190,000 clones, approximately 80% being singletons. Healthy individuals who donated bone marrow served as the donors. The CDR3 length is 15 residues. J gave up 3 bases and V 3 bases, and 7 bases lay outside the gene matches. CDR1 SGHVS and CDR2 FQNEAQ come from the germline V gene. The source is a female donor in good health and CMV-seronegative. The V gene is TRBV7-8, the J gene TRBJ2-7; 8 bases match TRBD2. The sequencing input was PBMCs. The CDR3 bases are TGTGCCAGCAGCTTTCTAGCGGGCCAGGACTACGAGCAGTACTTC. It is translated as CASSFLAGQDYEQYF.